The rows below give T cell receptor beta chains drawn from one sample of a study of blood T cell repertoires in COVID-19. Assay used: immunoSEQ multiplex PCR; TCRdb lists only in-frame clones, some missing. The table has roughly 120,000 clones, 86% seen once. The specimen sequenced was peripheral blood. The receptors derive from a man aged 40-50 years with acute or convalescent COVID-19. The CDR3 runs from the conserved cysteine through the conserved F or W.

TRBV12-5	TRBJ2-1	CASAPGRDYNEQFF
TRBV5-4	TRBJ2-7	CASSPGQRRDYEQYF
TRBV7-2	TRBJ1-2	CASSTGQGSGYTF
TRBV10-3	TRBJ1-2	CAISESYLSRSDYGYTF
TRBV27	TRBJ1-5	CASSPHRGRADSNQPQHF
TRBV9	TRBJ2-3	CASSALLAGVNTQYF
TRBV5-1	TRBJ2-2	CASRPTLAGGTGELFF
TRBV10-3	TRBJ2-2	CAIRFSDGDRSTGELFF
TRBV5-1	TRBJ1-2	CASSRGDRVGSDYGYTF
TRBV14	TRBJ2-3	CASSQVGRSTDTQYF
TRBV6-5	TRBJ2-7	CASQPGQGLGEQYF
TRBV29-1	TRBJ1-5	CSVADMGGQPQHF
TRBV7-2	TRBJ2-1	CASSTRTLSSYNEQFF
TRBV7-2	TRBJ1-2	CASSLDRGRVGYTF
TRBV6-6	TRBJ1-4	CASSPSSGGIATNEKLFF
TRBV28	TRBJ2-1	CASKYLSPYNEQFF
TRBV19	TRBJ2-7	CASSTGQGFSREQYF
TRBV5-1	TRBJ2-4	CASSWALAGDRNIQYF
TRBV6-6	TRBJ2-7	CASSYAGDPYEQYF
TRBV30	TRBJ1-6	CAWSQVMSSPLHF
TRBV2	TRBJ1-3	CASSNLDSGNTIYF
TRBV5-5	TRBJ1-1	CASSLTVIMNTEAFF
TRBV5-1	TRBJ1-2	CASSLGQGANYGYTF
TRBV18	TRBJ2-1	CASSPTGGNNEQFF
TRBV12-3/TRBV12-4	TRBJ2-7	CASSLGGTYEQYF
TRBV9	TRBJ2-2	CASSVAWQTGELFF
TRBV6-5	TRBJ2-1	CASSGVEGEQFF
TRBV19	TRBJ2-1	CASSPGGWYNEQFF
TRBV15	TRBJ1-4	CATSRRGVGEKLFF
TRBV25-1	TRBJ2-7	CASSEWPHEQYF
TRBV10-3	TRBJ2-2	CAISVLGSRGTGELFF
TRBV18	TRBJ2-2	CASSTDTGELFF